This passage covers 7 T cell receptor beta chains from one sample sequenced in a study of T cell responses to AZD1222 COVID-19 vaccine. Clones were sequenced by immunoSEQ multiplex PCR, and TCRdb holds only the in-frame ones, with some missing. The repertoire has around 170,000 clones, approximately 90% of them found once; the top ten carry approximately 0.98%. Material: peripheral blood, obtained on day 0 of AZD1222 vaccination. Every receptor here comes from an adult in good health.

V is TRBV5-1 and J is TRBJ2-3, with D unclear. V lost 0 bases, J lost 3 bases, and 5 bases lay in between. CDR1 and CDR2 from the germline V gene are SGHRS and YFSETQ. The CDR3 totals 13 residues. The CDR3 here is CASSLGWTDTQYF. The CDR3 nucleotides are TGCGCCAGCAGCTTGGGATGGACAGATACGCAGTATTTT.

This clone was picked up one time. The CDR3: CASSYFSPSSGNTIYF. CDR3 nucleotide sequence: TGTGCCAGCAGTTACTTCAGTCCCTCATCTGGAAACACCATATATTTT. This rearrangement joins TRBV6-5 to TRBJ1-3; D uncertain. The V gene lost 1 base and the J gene lost 1 base, with 11 bases spanning the gap. This CDR3 has 16 residues. Germline CDR1 MNHEY, CDR2 SVGAGI.

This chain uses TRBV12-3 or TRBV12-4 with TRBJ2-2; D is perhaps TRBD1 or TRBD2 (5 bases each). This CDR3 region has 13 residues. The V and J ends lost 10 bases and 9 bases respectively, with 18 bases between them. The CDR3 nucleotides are TGTGCCACGGATGGGGGAAGACAAAGGGAGCTGTTTTTT. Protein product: CATDGGRQRELFF.

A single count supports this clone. The CDR3 DNA reads as TGTGCCAGCAGCTTCGGGCAAAACTATGGCTACACCTTC. It encodes CASSFGQNYGYTF. V and J are TRBV11-2 and TRBJ1-2; D is uncertain. The CDR3 is 13 amino acids. Germline CDR1 SGHAT, CDR2 FQNNGV. V dropped 3 bases and J dropped 2 bases, with 7 bases sitting between them. The full variable domain, completed using reference TRBV11-2 and TRBJ1-2, is EAGVAQSPRYKIIEKRQSVAFWCNPISGHATLYWYQQILGQGPKLLIQFQNNGVVDDSQLPKDRFSAERLKGVDSTLKIQPAKLEDSAVYLCASSFGQNYGYTFGSGTRLTVV.

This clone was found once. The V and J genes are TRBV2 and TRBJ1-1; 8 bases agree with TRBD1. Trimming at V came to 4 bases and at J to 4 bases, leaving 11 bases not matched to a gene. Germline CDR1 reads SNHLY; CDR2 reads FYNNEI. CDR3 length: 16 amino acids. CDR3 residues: CASSGGQGAFGTEAFF. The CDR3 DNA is TGTGCCAGCAGTGGGGGCCAGGGGGCGTTTGGCACTGAAGCTTTCTTT.

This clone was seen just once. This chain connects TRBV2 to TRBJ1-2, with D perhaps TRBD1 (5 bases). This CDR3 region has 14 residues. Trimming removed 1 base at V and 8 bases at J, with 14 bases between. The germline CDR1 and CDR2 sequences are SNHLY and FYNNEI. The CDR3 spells CASSEVSRVGGYTF. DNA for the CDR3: TGTGCCAGCAGTGAAGTCTCCAGGGTAGGCGGCTACACCTTC. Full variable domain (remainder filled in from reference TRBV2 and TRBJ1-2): EPEVTQTPSHQVTQMGQEVILRCVPISNHLYFYWYRQILGQKVEFLVSFYNNEISEKSEIFDDQFSVERPDGSNFTLKIRSTKLEDSAMYFCASSEVSRVGGYTFGSGTRLTVV.

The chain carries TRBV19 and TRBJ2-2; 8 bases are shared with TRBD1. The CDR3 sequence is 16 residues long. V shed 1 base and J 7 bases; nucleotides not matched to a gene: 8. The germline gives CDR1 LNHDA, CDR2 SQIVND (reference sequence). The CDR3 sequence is CASSIGAGGTIGELFF. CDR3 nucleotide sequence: TGTGCCAGTAGTATAGGAGCAGGGGGCACGATCGGGGAGCTGTTTTTT.